The T cell receptor (beta chain) under discussion was sequenced for a study of siplizumab effects on memory and regulatory T cells. General observations from the study: The alloresponse seemed to draw substantially on naive T cells, which appeared more diverse than memory cells. Sequences below about 10^-5 frequency were poorly captured, and few alloreactive clones mapped to unstimulated subsets. Naive-or-memory phenotypes were unassignable for roughly 75-95% of proliferating CD4+ or CD8+ clones.

The CDR3 has 15 residues. V was shortened by 0 bases and J by 7 bases, with 16 bases between the two germline ends. Germline V lookup: CDR1 SGDLS, CDR2 YYNGEE. Comments on this clone: Antigen unknown.

Assays captured about 10^5 TCR templates per sample. Clones were sequenced by immunoSEQ multiplex PCR, and TCRdb holds only the in-frame ones, with some missing. The data hold 100,000 or so clones, with less than 95% observed a single time. The specimen was Tregs sorted from blood. The TCR comes from a human donor in good health. The rearrangement joins TRBV9 to TRBJ1-1, with TRBD1 as a possible D gene (6 bases). CDR3 sequence (DNA): TGTGCCAGCAGCGTAGGCCCTACTCAGGGGCTTGAAGCTTTCTTT. Residues: CASSVGPTQGLEAFF. Full variable domain (missing parts from reference TRBV9 and TRBJ1-1): DSGVTQTPKHLITATGQRVTLRCSPRSGDLSVYWYQQSLDQGLQFLIQYYNGEERAKGNILERFSAQQFPDLHSELNLSSLELGDSALYFCASSVGPTQGLEAFFGQGTRLTVV.